One T cell receptor beta chain is described in this entry. Its antigen is currently unknown. The source of the sample is a study of T cell responses to AZD1222 COVID-19 vaccine. Points from the study as a whole: At baseline, just six AZD1222 recipients tested seropositive. As reported, nearly half of all spike-specific TCRs target variant regions that are unmutated. Spike as a whole was targeted by vaccine-associated CD4 TCRs, dominant at 160-218 and 743-854. In a largely white British group with more females than males, clonal diversity was possibly underestimated.

This CDR3 comprises 13 residues. CDR1 is SGHAT, CDR2 FQDESV, per germline (reference sequence). V lost 4 bases and J lost 4, with 10 bases in between. Assay used: immunoSEQ multiplex PCR; TCRdb lists only in-frame clones, some missing. The sample contains 120,000 or so clones, approximately 85% of which appear only once. The starting material was peripheral blood, obtained on day 0 of AZD1222 vaccination. The sequence was obtained from an adult in good health. This sequence joins TRBV11-1 and TRBJ1-2; no clear D gene. CDR3 DNA: TGTGCCAGCAGCTCCAGACTGGTCTATGGCTACACCTTC. It is translated as CASSSRLVYGYTF.